This is a list of T cell receptor beta chains from one sample in a study of cytomegalovirus exposure and HLA in healthy donors. Libraries were prepared by immunoSEQ multiplex PCR; TCRdb keeps only in-frame clonotypes and omits some of them. This sample has 95,000 to 130,000 clones, with roughly 69% found just once. Sequencing input: PBMCs. These receptors were collected from a woman between 40 and 55 years old in good health and CMV-seropositive. Both conserved end residues are part of each CDR3. The D gene is left open where the match is weak. Clone size is not always given. Where it is, it says once, few, many or a class for expanded clones.

j_gene	abundance	d_gene	len	v_gene	CDR3nt	CDR3aa
TRBJ1-2	.	TRBD1	15	TRBV4-2	TGTGCCAGCAGCCAAGTGGGACAGGGCAGCTATGGCTACACCTTC	CASSQVGQGSYGYTF
TRBJ1-4	.	.	19	TRBV4-1	TGCGCCAGCAGCCCATGGGGCGGCGAGGGAGGTACAACTAATGAAAAACTGTTTTTT	CASSPWGGEGGTTNEKLFF
TRBJ2-5	once	.	14	TRBV5-4	TGTGCCAGCAGCTGGGGACTCGCCTCTGGGACCCAGTACTTC	CASSWGLASGTQYF
TRBJ2-7	once	TRBD1	17	TRBV5-1	TGCGCCAGCAGCGAGGGGAGTGGAGGGACAGGGACCTACGAGCAGTACTTC	CASSEGSGGTGTYEQYF
TRBJ2-2	few	.	12	TRBV30	TGTGCCTGGAGCAAAAACACCGGGGAGCTGTTTTTT	CAWSKNTGELFF
TRBJ2-2	.	TRBD1	15	TRBV30	TGTGCCTGGAGTTGGGGACAGTCGGACACCGGGGAGCTGTTTTTT	CAWSWGQSDTGELFF
TRBJ2-7	.	TRBD1	14	TRBV9	TGTGCCAGCAGCCCGGACAGGGGGCCCTACGAGCAGTACTTC	CASSPDRGPYEQYF
TRBJ2-1	once	TRBD2	15	TRBV6-8	TGTGCCAGTCGGTGGGGGACTAGCGGGATACTTGAGCAGTTCTTC	CASRWGTSGILEQFF
TRBJ1-3	medium-sized	.	17	TRBV5-1	TGCGCCAGCAGCCCCCTTCCCACCCAGAACTCTGGAAACACCATATATTTT	CASSPLPTQNSGNTIYF
TRBJ2-2	.	TRBD1	15	TRBV6-5	TGTGCCAGCAGCCGGGACAGGGGGCACACCGGGGAGCTGTTTTTT	CASSRDRGHTGELFF
TRBJ2-1	once	TRBD2	16	TRBV11-2	TGTGCCAGCAGCTCTCTTAGCGGGAGGGCTCTCGGTGAGCAGTTCTTC	CASSSLSGRALGEQFF
TRBJ2-1	.	.	17	TRBV15	TGTGCCACCAGCAGAGAAAGTTTACGGGAACTTGACTATGAGCAGTTCTTC	CATSRESLRELDYEQFF
TRBJ2-1	.	.	15	TRBV5-1	TGCGCCAGCAGCTCTCGACAGGACTCCTACAATGAGCAGTTCTTC	CASSSRQDSYNEQFF
TRBJ1-2	.	.	13	TRBV29-1	TGCAGCGTTGTATCAGGGGCAAGCGATGGCTACACCTTC	CSVVSGASDGYTF
TRBJ1-2	.	.	14	TRBV5-4	TGTGCCAGCAACTACGAGGGCTGGAACTATGGCTACACCTTC	CASNYEGWNYGYTF
TRBJ1-2	.	.	13	TRBV7-9	TGTGCCAGCAGCTTAGCGGCGGCCTATGGCTACACCTTC	CASSLAAAYGYTF
TRBJ1-1	once	.	19	TRBV9	TGTGCCAGCAGCGCGGGACCAAAGGGGGACCCCCTCATGAACACTGAAGCTTTCTTT	CASSAGPKGDPLMNTEAFF
TRBJ1-4	.	TRBD1	15	TRBV27	TGTGCCAGCAGTTCGTCCGGGACAGGAAATGAAAAACTGTTTTTT	CASSSSGTGNEKLFF
TRBJ1-1	.	.	13	TRBV11-2	TGTGCCAGCAGCTTCCGAGGGAACACTGAAGCTTTCTTT	CASSFRGNTEAFF
TRBJ1-3	.	.	17	TRBV4-1	TGCGCCAGCAGCCAAGATCATCCAGGGTACTCTGGAAACACCATATATTTT	CASSQDHPGYSGNTIYF